The 13 T cell receptor beta chains reported below all come from one sample, sequenced in a study of blood T cells in healthy people across ages. Alongside a J-beta primer mix, a sample-barcoded 5' primer served in a second PCR lasting 7 to 11 cycles. TCRdb passed the 5' RACE reads through MiXCR, listing each CDR3 protein once. The repertoire includes about 930,000 distinct CDR3 sequences, just under 30% of them detected once, and roughly 10% sits in the top ten. Another study also made use of these data, one on T cells of mothers and their children.

The source material was blood. These TCRs come from a woman aged 40 to 50 in good health.

This clonotype appeared many times. DNA of the CDR3: TGCGCCAGCAGCTTGGCTGCCCTAGCGGACACAGATACGCAGTATTTT. It is translated as CASSLAALADTDTQYF. The V gene is TRBV5-1, the J gene TRBJ2-3; 7 bases align to TRBD2. CDR1 and CDR2 from the germline V gene are SGHRS and YFSETQ. The V gene end was trimmed by 0 bases and the J gene end by 2 bases; junction bases not matched to a gene: 6. The CDR3 is 16 residues long.

This clonotype was counted a few times. The chain joins TRBV28 to TRBJ2-7; the match to TRBD1 covers 9 bases. Per germline, CDR1 MDHEN and CDR2 SYDVKM. The length of the CDR3 is 14 residues. V shed 5 bases and J 9 bases; nucleotides not matched to a gene: 11. DNA of the CDR3: TGTGCCAGCAGTCAGGCCGGGACAGGGTTCAGGCAGTACTTC. Translated: CASSQAGTGFRQYF. Full variable domain (missing parts from reference TRBV28 and TRBJ2-7): DVKVTQSSRYLVKRTGEKVFLECVQDMDHENMFWYRQDPGLGLRLIYFSYDVKMKEKGDIPEGYSVSREKKERFSLILESASTNQTSMYLCASSQAGTGFRQYFGPGTRLTVT.

The chain couples TRBV7-2 to TRBJ1-1; 8 bases agree with TRBD1. CDR1 and CDR2 (germline): SGHTA, FQGNSA. With V trimmed by 5 bases and J by 4 bases, 9 bases remained unmatched. This CDR3 is 15 amino acids long. CDR3 coding DNA: TGTGCCAGCAGCCCGGCACGGGACAGGCCCACTGAAGCTTTCTTT. It is translated as CASSPARDRPTEAFF. The full variable domain, its missing parts supplied by reference TRBV7-2 and TRBJ1-1, is GAGVSQSPSNKVTEKGKDVELRCDPISGHTALYWYRQSLGQGLEFLIYFQGNSAPDKSGLPSDRFSAERTGGSVSTLTIQRTQQEDSAVYLCASSPARDRPTEAFFGQGTRLTVV.

This clonotype has a handful of counts. The chain combines TRBV7-2 with TRBJ1-6; D is possibly TRBD1 (5 bases). The CDR3 runs to 15 residues. The V gene's germline CDR1 is SGHTA and CDR2 FQGNSA. The germline V and J ends were trimmed by 3 bases and 4 bases, with 10 bases remaining between them. The CDR3 DNA is TGTGCCAGCAGCTTGGGCGGGGCGTATAATTCACCCCTCCACTTT. Protein: CASSLGGAYNSPLHF. The full variable domain, in which reference TRBV7-2 and TRBJ1-6 provide the parts outside the CDR3, is GAGVSQSPSNKVTEKGKDVELRCDPISGHTALYWYRQSLGQGLEFLIYFQGNSAPDKSGLPSDRFSAERTGGSVSTLTIQRTQQEDSAVYLCASSLGGAYNSPLHFGNGTRLTVT.

A few counts support this clonotype. The V call is TRBV14, the J call TRBJ2-5, with a possible D match to TRBD2 (5 bases). Matching the DNA end better, TRBJ2-7 makes the J call doubtful. The CDR3 has 12 amino acids. Germline values: CDR1 SGHDN, CDR2 FVKESK. This CDR3 is CASSQNRGEQYF. DNA of the CDR3: TGTGCCAGCAGCCAGAACCGGGGCGAGCAGTACTTC.

This clonotype was seen a handful of times. The V and J genes are TRBV7-9 and TRBJ2-5; D unresolved. The CDR3 totals 14 residues. Germline V CDR1 and CDR2: SEHNR, FQNEAQ (reference sequence). The V end lost 5 bases, the J end lost 5 bases, and 15 bases lay between the germline ends. The CDR3 DNA is TGTGCCAGCAGCCTAGGAGTCCGGGTGGAGACCCAGTACTTC. Its protein product is CASSLGVRVETQYF.

This clonotype was counted ten times or more. The J gene is TRBJ2-1, the V gene TRBV7-6, with D maybe TRBD2 (5 bases). This CDR3 spans 16 amino acids. CDR1 and CDR2 from the germline V gene are SGHVS and FNYEAQ. The V end was cut by 4 bases, the J end by 5 bases, with 18 bases between. Here the CDR3 reads CASSSLGLAPHNEQFF. In nucleotides, the CDR3 is TGTGCCAGCAGCTCTCTGGGTCTAGCTCCCCACAATGAGCAGTTCTTC.

In this sample, this clonotype turned up a few times. The V gene is TRBV7-9, the J gene TRBJ2-5; D not resolved. The CDR3 has 12 amino acids. The V end lost 7 bases, the J end lost 2 bases, and 8 bases lay between the germline ends. Germline-derived CDR1 and CDR2 are SEHNR and FQNEAQ (reference sequence). The CDR3 reads CASMEFQETQYF. CDR3 nucleotide sequence: TGTGCCAGCATGGAGTTTCAAGAGACCCAGTACTTC. Using reference TRBV7-9 and TRBJ2-5 for the parts outside the CDR3, the full variable domain is DTGVSQNPRHKITKRGQNVTFRCDPISEHNRLYWYRQTLGQGPEFLTYFQNEAQLEKSRLLSDRFSAERPKGSFSTLEIQRTEQGDSAMYLCASMEFQETQYFGPGTRLLVL.

The V and J genes are TRBV3-1 and TRBJ2-1; 7 nucleotides align to TRBD2. The V gene's germline CDR1 is LGHDT and CDR2 YNNKEL (reference sequence). The CDR3 spans 14 residues. J gave up 10 bases and V 0 bases, and 6 bases lay outside the gene matches. The CDR3 region is CASSQDRGGLEQFF. CDR3 coding DNA: TGTGCCAGCAGCCAAGATCGCGGGGGACTGGAGCAGTTCTTC.

This clonotype showed up many times. The V and J genes are TRBV20-1 and TRBJ1-2, with 9 nucleotides matching TRBD1. Germline V lookup: CDR1 DFQATT, CDR2 SNEGSKA (reference sequence). CDR3 length: 15 amino acids. V trimming: 2 bases; J trimming: 11 bases; junction bases outside the gene matches: 15. CDR3 residues: CSARPQGQGVLGYTF. The CDR3 nucleotides read TGCAGTGCTAGACCCCAGGGACAGGGCGTTTTAGGTTACACCTTC.

There are a few counts of this clonotype. CDR3 DNA sequence: TGTGCCAGCAGCCAAGGGTTCAGGACCAATGAGCAGTTCTTC. Protein product: CASSQGFRTNEQFF. The chain has TRBV14 and TRBJ2-1, with no clear D. The V end was cut by 1 base, the J end by 6 bases, with 10 bases between. The CDR3 spans 14 residues. The germline V gene encodes CDR1 SGHDN and CDR2 FVKESK.

There are a few counts of this clonotype. The rearrangement links TRBV29-1 to TRBJ2-3; no reliable D call. Trimming pared 4 bases from V and 0 bases from J, leaving 5 bases between. From germline, CDR1 is SQVTM and CDR2 ANQGSEA. CDR3 length: 12 amino acids. CDR3 amino acids: CSVVDSTDTQYF. The CDR3 DNA reads TGCAGCGTTGTCGACAGCACAGATACGCAGTATTTT.

V gene TRBV5-1 combines with J gene TRBJ2-5, with D possibly called TRBD1 or TRBD2 (5 bases each). The DNA end is more similar to TRBJ2-7, so the J call may be wrong. The V gene's germline CDR1 is SGHRS and CDR2 YFSETQ. The CDR3 covers 14 residues. In DNA form, the CDR3 reads TGCGCCAGCAGCCGAATGGACGGGGCGGGCGAGCAGTACTTC. Its translation is CASSRMDGAGEQYF.